This TCR beta chain was sequenced during a study of shared clonotypes between healthy human individuals (TCRdb year 2020). Describing the broader study: A few men and two women, aged 18 to 49 years, made up the cohort. Per donor, three plates each were used for CD4 naive and CD4 memory, two for CD8 naive, and one for CD8 memory. Blood TCR repertoires of roughly 5 healthy adults were deeply sequenced to estimate repertoire size and the extent of clonotype sharing between individuals. Libraries were prepared and TCR repertoires were sequenced by different laboratories using diverse techniques, in order to increase sequencing depth and limit assay-specific biases. Between about 0.94 and 8.9 billion PBMCs per donor were obtained by leukapheresis.

The paper as a whole reports these results and caveats: Incomplete sequencing was indicated by rarefaction of sorted-subset datasets, despite the large sequencing depth. Pairwise subsampling led to the expectation that sequencing depth would affect the degree of clonotype sharing among donors. Compared with non-shared clonotypes, the clonotypes found in all four sorted-subset donors had higher generation probabilities. Only blood was sampled, and tissue TCR repertoires likely differ from those in blood. The genetic and exposure-history diversity represented was limited by the small number of donors. Estimated clonotype richness was generally larger for naive than for memory subsets. Roughly 5% of naive CD4, 3.5% of naive CD8, around 2.3% of memory CD4, and roughly 0.4% of memory CD8 clonotypes were shared across four donors.

TCR CDR3 regions were amplified from genomic DNA by multiplex PCR using the deep immunoSEQ assay. Genomic DNA extracted from each cell subset was distributed evenly over all wells of several immunoSEQ 96-well plates, and each plate served as one replicate. Each replicate PCR for sorted subsets received approximately 200 ng genomic DNA, equal to about 29,000 T cell genomes. Purified libraries were quantified with a Qubit 3.0 fluorometer, sized on a Bioanalyzer 2100, and re-quantified with the KAPA Library Quantification kit. Every immunoSEQ 96-well plate was sequenced on a dedicated single-read 150-cycle Illumina NextSeq 550 flow cell. The source study handled its data this way. Because the immunoSEQ output included only junctional sequences and no quality scores, the filtering could not be the same as the filtering used for full-length reads. To assign V/J genes and CDR3, sequences were annotated using PyIR, a Python wrapper for IgBLAST v1.9, with IMGT germline references. Reads were removed for weak V/J assignments (E-value above 1e-6), missing CDR3, stop codons, out-of-frame junctions, or ambiguous translated residues. V3J clonotypes were defined by identical inferred V gene, J gene, and CDR3 amino acid sequence. Percentage overlap between repertoires was calculated by dividing the number of shared unique clonotypes by the size of the smaller repertoire. Richness of each repertoire was evaluated using RTK rarefaction, the Chao1 estimator, and Recon v2.1 estimates of unobserved clonotypes. For all TCRbeta clonotypes obtained by the gDNA method from a few donors, generation probabilities were computed with OLGA. Not all clones reach the TCRdb copy of this immuneACCESS table, which keeps in-frame sequences only. Checked studies attribute under half of the gap to unresolved V genes and leave the rest unexplained. V and J calls and clone size are given by that table; D and trimming were obtained from the DNA. This sample holds roughly 2.1 million clones; about 92% were observed only once. The ten largest clonotypes hold roughly 1.7% of the sample.

CD8 naive samples were obtained by positive selection for CCR7 among CD45RO-negative cells, yielding a CD45RA+CCR7+ population from which TemRA cells were excluded. The donors were healthy, HIV-negative adults with no recently reported acute infections or vaccinations. All donors were Caucasian adults living in Nashville, Tennessee, USA. Blood was obtained by leukapheresis, after which PBMCs were separated by Ficoll-Histopaque density gradient centrifugation and cryopreserved in liquid nitrogen vapor phase. Analytical flow cytometry was used to check the purity and quantity of every magnetically sorted T cell population. Genomic DNA was isolated from every sorted fraction and measured by UV absorbance on a Nanodrop 2000c. Worth noting for this clone: This clone's antigen is unknown. No clone much larger than this one lies a single base away; base qualities are absent.

Inclusive of the bounding cysteine and phenylalanine, the CDR3 is 17 residues long. This entry keeps only the CDR3 DNA: 51 bases, framed from base 1. V and J are truncated by 6 bases and 2 bases respectively, leaving an intervening sequence of 23 bases. CDR1 and CDR2 are read off the germline V gene as SNHLY and FYNNEI. Sequencing used naive CD8+ T cells from PBMCs. The cell subset or site label on this specimen signifies: CD45RA+CCR7+. The sequence is built from TRBV2 and TRBJ2-7; a tentative D match to TRBD2 spans 6 bases. The TCR sequence derives from a man between 18 and 35 years old in good health. Some clones in this sample may be carry-over from other donors' samples. Read as DNA, the sequence is TGTGCCAGCAGCGACCCCACAGGAGGGGCACTTCCCTACGAGCAGTACTTC. This encodes CASSDPTGGALPYEQYF. The variable domain in full, with residues beyond the CDR3 obtained from the reference TRBV2 and TRBJ2-7 genes, is EPEVTQTPSHQVTQMGQEVILRCVPISNHLYFYWYRQILGQKVEFLVSFYNNEISEKSEIFDDQFSVERPDGSNFTLKIRSTKLEDSAMYFCASSDPTGGALPYEQYFGPGTRLTVT.